Listed below are T cell receptor beta chains from one sample, sequenced in a study of shared clonotypes between healthy human individuals. Produced via immunoSEQ multiplex PCR; TCRdb's table is partial and in-frame only. The sample holds roughly 2,000,000 clones, approximately 94% seen once. Sequenced sample: naive CD8+ T cells sorted from blood. Source of these receptors: a man aged 18 to 30 in good health. Both conserved end residues are trimmed from each CDR3. The order of the fields is J gene, V gene, CDR3 protein.

j_call: TRBJ1-2; v_call: TRBV4-2; cdr3_aa: ASSQDSGWSDYGYT
j_call: TRBJ1-1; v_call: TRBV7-8; cdr3_aa: ASSFPNPMDTEAF
j_call: TRBJ1-2; v_call: TRBV13; cdr3_aa: ASATWGATDYGYT
j_call: TRBJ2-1; v_call: TRBV7-9; cdr3_aa: ASSSEGNEQF
j_call: TRBJ2-1; v_call: TRBV18; cdr3_aa: ASSPPGPEQF
j_call: TRBJ1-1; v_call: TRBV5-1; cdr3_aa: ASSLGQGHTEAF
j_call: TRBJ1-2; v_call: TRBV9; cdr3_aa: ASSVDGREGYT
j_call: NA; v_call: TRBV29-1; cdr3_aa: SVEGSGDYEQY
j_call: TRBJ1-1; v_call: TRBV7-9; cdr3_aa: ASTPPGNTEAF
j_call: TRBJ1-4; v_call: TRBV10-2; cdr3_aa: ATARDLNFEKLF
j_call: TRBJ1-1; v_call: TRBV7-9; cdr3_aa: ASSPTGYTEAF
j_call: TRBJ2-3; v_call: TRBV27; cdr3_aa: ASRTGGTSTDTQY
j_call: TRBJ2-7; v_call: TRBV19; cdr3_aa: ASKIGTGVSEQY
j_call: TRBJ1-4; v_call: TRBV7-9; cdr3_aa: ASSNGEDEKLF
j_call: TRBJ2-4; v_call: TRBV19; cdr3_aa: ASSIGGAWDIQY
j_call: TRBJ2-7; v_call: TRBV19; cdr3_aa: ASSIGTGGTYEQY
j_call: TRBJ2-3; v_call: TRBV5-4; cdr3_aa: ASSPRIDTQY
j_call: TRBJ2-1; v_call: TRBV5-6; cdr3_aa: ASSLGLAGYNEQF
j_call: TRBJ1-6; v_call: TRBV27; cdr3_aa: ASSLGQGAGNSPLH
j_call: TRBJ1-4; v_call: TRBV10-3; cdr3_aa: AISETPNNEKLF
j_call: TRBJ2-1; v_call: TRBV28; cdr3_aa: ASSQPSGQVGTYNEQF
j_call: TRBJ2-5; v_call: TRBV4-3; cdr3_aa: ASSQGWRQETQY
j_call: TRBJ2-3; v_call: TRBV15; cdr3_aa: ATSLTASSQY
j_call: TRBJ2-3; v_call: TRBV2; cdr3_aa: ASSIDRSTDTQY
j_call: TRBJ2-5; v_call: TRBV5-1; cdr3_aa: ASSLESGTAFQETQY
j_call: TRBJ2-2; v_call: TRBV7-8; cdr3_aa: ASSVAGKSGELF
j_call: TRBJ1-6; v_call: TRBV9; cdr3_aa: ASSVIALH
j_call: TRBJ1-2; v_call: TRBV4-1; cdr3_aa: ASSHKTANYGYT
j_call: TRBJ2-3; v_call: TRBV30; cdr3_aa: AWSVGGASTDTQY
j_call: TRBJ2-3; v_call: TRBV13; cdr3_aa: ASSLVAGGFDTQY
j_call: TRBJ2-1; v_call: TRBV7-8; cdr3_aa: ASKDGGGSYNEQF
j_call: TRBJ2-7; v_call: TRBV5-6; cdr3_aa: ASSLGTGEQY
j_call: TRBJ2-7; v_call: TRBV9; cdr3_aa: ASSVGQENYEQY
j_call: TRBJ1-1; v_call: TRBV5-1; cdr3_aa: ASSLFPLGEGTEAF
j_call: TRBJ1-2; v_call: TRBV5-6; cdr3_aa: ASSLSGGAGYGYT
j_call: TRBJ2-7; v_call: TRBV4-1; cdr3_aa: ASSPHVSYEQY
j_call: TRBJ2-7; v_call: TRBV9; cdr3_aa: ASSPSGGDEQY
j_call: TRBJ1-2; v_call: TRBV4-1; cdr3_aa: ASSQDVGTWYGYT
j_call: TRBJ1-3; v_call: TRBV6-1; cdr3_aa: ASRVGGAGNTIY
j_call: TRBJ1-2; v_call: TRBV18; cdr3_aa: ASSPSRGQGRHGYT
j_call: TRBJ2-1; v_call: TRBV4-1; cdr3_aa: ASSHGGEQF
j_call: TRBJ1-1; v_call: TRBV7-9; cdr3_aa: ASSSLWDRAENTEAF
j_call: TRBJ2-5; v_call: TRBV27; cdr3_aa: ASSLTGGGREGETQY
j_call: TRBJ2-7; v_call: TRBV10-3; cdr3_aa: AISESAGLVTYEQY
j_call: TRBJ2-6; v_call: TRBV7-9; cdr3_aa: ASSPARGSGANVLT
j_call: TRBJ2-5; v_call: TRBV18; cdr3_aa: ASSRGDRIKETQY
j_call: TRBJ2-5; v_call: TRBV28; cdr3_aa: ASNHEYQETQY
j_call: TRBJ2-1; v_call: TRBV4-3; cdr3_aa: ASSPILAGESYNEQF
j_call: TRBJ2-7; v_call: TRBV19; cdr3_aa: ASSMWGSTYEQY
j_call: TRBJ2-1; v_call: TRBV11-3; cdr3_aa: ASSHRLAGGPNEQF
j_call: TRBJ1-1; v_call: TRBV28; cdr3_aa: ASSLTGEDTEAF
j_call: TRBJ1-1; v_call: TRBV29-1; cdr3_aa: SVANTEAF
j_call: TRBJ2-3; v_call: TRBV7-9; cdr3_aa: ASSPDFFHSTDTQY
j_call: TRBJ1-6; v_call: TRBV4-1; cdr3_aa: ASSQEQPTLNSPLH
j_call: TRBJ2-1; v_call: TRBV13; cdr3_aa: ASIGLAGGRGYNEQF
j_call: TRBJ2-2; v_call: TRBV5-1; cdr3_aa: ASSPDYTGELF
j_call: TRBJ2-7; v_call: TRBV7-8; cdr3_aa: ASSLDRESSYEQY